A selection of T cell receptor beta chains follows, all from one sample in a study of post-analysis software for immune sequencing data. TCRdb passed the PCR reads through MiXCR, listing each CDR3 protein once. The table includes about 430,000 distinct CDR3 sequences, roughly 38% detected once. Source material: blood. The receptors come from a girl aged 2-15 years with multiple sclerosis. The CDR3 runs from the conserved cysteine through the conserved F or W. Each record gives: J gene, V gene, clone size, D gene, CDR3 protein, CDR3 DNA. D genes are given only for firm matches. Clone size is shown for a subset of rows, as once, few, many or a class of expanded clone.

TRBJ2-7	TRBV20-1	.	.	CSARDSRFIYEQYF	TGCAGTGCTAGGGACTCGCGGTTCATCTACGAGCAGTACTTC
TRBJ1-2	TRBV12-3/TRBV12-4	few	.	CASSLFQDGVYGYTF	TGTGCCAGCAGTTTATTCCAAGACGGTGTCTATGGCTACACCTTC
TRBJ2-1	TRBV29-1	.	TRBD2	CSVGGKGGSGNFDEQFF	TGCAGCGTTGGGGGGAAGGGTGGTAGCGGGAATTTCGATGAGCAGTTCTTC
TRBJ1-1	TRBV6-6	.	.	CATMTLAFF	TGTGCCACCATGACTTTAGCTTTCTTT
TRBJ2-7	TRBV28	.	.	CASSLDSRGNYEQYF	TGTGCCAGCAGTTTGGACTCTAGGGGTAACTACGAGCAGTACTTC
TRBJ1-2	TRBV12-3/TRBV12-4	.	.	CASNVMGGGYTF	TGTGCCAGCAACGTAATGGGGGGTGGCTACACCTTC
TRBJ2-6	TRBV6-2/TRBV6-3	.	.	CASSRPDGSGANVLTF	TGTGCCAGCAGCCGTCCGGACGGCTCTGGGGCCAACGTCCTGACTTTC
TRBJ2-5	TRBV29-1	.	.	CSTRAGGVNEQYF	TGCAGCACGAGGGCAGGGGGGGTCAATGAGCAGTACTTC
TRBJ1-1	TRBV29-1	once	.	CSVSGEVLMANTEAFF	TGCAGCGTTTCCGGGGAAGTCCTTATGGCGAACACTGAAGCTTTCTTT
TRBJ2-7	TRBV27	.	.	CASTTIRANSYEQYF	TGTGCCAGCACCACTATCAGGGCAAATTCCTACGAGCAGTACTTC
TRBJ1-1	TRBV4-2	few	.	CASSQEVWGGSWGDTEAFF	TGTGCCAGCAGCCAAGAGGTTTGGGGCGGTAGTTGGGGGGACACTGAAGCTTTCTTT
TRBJ2-1	TRBV6-1	few	TRBD1	CASRTDRDRWVTHNEQFF	TGTGCCAGCAGAACAGACAGGGATCGCTGGGTCACCCACAATGAGCAGTTCTTC
TRBJ2-7	TRBV20-1	.	TRBD2	CSASSGTSASYEQYF	TGCAGTGCTTCTTCCGGGACTAGCGCTTCCTACGAGCAGTACTTC
TRBJ2-5	TRBV4-2	few	.	CASSQDGNMETQYF	TGTGCCAGCAGCCAAGATGGTAATATGGAGACCCAGTACTTC
TRBJ2-5	TRBV12-3/TRBV12-4	.	.	CASSFVRQETQYF	TGTGCCAGCAGTTTTGTCAGACAAGAGACCCAGTACTTC
TRBJ1-6	TRBV12-3/TRBV12-4	.	.	CASSVRGGDNSPLHF	TGTGCCAGCAGTGTCCGGGGAGGGGATAATTCACCCCTCCACTTT
TRBJ2-7	TRBV13	.	.	CASSLGLPGVIDEQYF	TGTGCCAGCAGCTTAGGCCTGCCAGGGGTAATCGACGAGCAGTACTTC